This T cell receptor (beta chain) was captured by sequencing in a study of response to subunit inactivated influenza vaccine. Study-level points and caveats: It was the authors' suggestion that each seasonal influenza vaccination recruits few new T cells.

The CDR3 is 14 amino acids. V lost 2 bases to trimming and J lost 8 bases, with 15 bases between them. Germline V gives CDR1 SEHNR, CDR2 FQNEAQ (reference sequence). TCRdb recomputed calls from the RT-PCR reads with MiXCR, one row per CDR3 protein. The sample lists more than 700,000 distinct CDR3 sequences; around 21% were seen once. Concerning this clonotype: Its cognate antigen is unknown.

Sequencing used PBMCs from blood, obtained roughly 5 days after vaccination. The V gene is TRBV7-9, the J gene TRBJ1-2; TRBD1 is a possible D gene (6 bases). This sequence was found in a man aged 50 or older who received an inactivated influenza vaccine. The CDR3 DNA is TGTGCCAGCAGCTTATCAGGGGCATCTGTCGGCTACACCTTC. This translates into CASSLSGASVGYTF.